A single sample gave rise to the 17 T cell receptor beta chains below, sequenced in a study of CD8+CD57+ T cells in acquired aplastic anemia. TCR beta VDJ combinations and CDR3 sequences were profiled from genomic DNA. TCRdb reprocessed the reads via MiXCR and lists one record per CDR3 protein. The repertoire holds around 140,000 distinct CDR3 sequences, with 41% as singletons. The source material was sorted CD4+, CD8+, or CD8+CD57+ T cells (not recorded which) from PBMCs. These receptors were taken from a human donor in good health, serving as a control.

This clonotype has only a few counts. In this CDR3 the conserved last residue, phenylalanine or tryptophan, is missing, so a read error is likely. This chain links TRBV20-1 with TRBJ2-5, with no clear D. The CDR3 is 14 amino acids. V was pared by 6 bases and J by 2 bases, with 16 bases between. Germline loops: CDR1 DFQATT, CDR2 SNEGSKA (reference sequence). This CDR3 reads CSAERPGWQETQYS. Written as DNA, the CDR3 is TGCAGTGCCGAAAGGCCCGGGTGGCAAGAGACCCAGTACTCC.

This rearrangement joins TRBV25-1 to TRBJ1-1; 9 bases agree with TRBD1. In germline, CDR1 is MGHDK, CDR2 SYGVNS. CDR3 length: 15 residues. With V trimmed by 2 bases and J by 6 bases, 7 bases remained unmatched. The CDR3 loop is CASSETGGAMAEAFF. CDR3 in DNA: TGTGCCAGCAGTGAAACAGGGGGCGCAATGGCTGAAGCTTTCTTT.

Comment on this clonotype: Its ends do not fully match the called genes, so a read error is possible. V usage is TRBV20-1 and J usage is TRBJ2-3, with D possibly being TRBD1 or TRBD2 (5 bases each). This CDR3 comprises 15 residues. Germline V gene data show CDR1 as DFQATT and CDR2 as SNEGSKA (reference sequence). CDR3: CSARVASFHTGTQYF. CDR3 sequence (DNA): TGCAGTGCTAGAGTCGCTAGCTTTCACACAGGTACGCAGTACTTT.

The chain employs TRBV10-3 and TRBJ2-2; 8 bases align to TRBD1. After removal of 2 bases from V and 1 base from J, the junction contained 3 bases not matched to a gene. From germline, CDR1 is ENHRY and CDR2 SYGVKD. This CDR3 spans 16 amino acids. CDR3 amino acids: CAISERQGWNTGELFF. CDR3 nucleotide sequence: TGTGCCATCAGTGAGAGACAGGGGTGGAACACCGGGGAGCTGTTTTTT.

About this clonotype itself: A clone one base away is much larger, so this may be a read error. The chain combines TRBV11-2 with TRBJ2-2; 7 nucleotides match TRBD2. V shed 6 bases and J 3 bases; nucleotides not matched to a gene: 13. CDR1 is SGHAT and CDR2 is FQNNGV in the germline V gene. The CDR3 is 17 amino acids. CDR3 sequence: CASSFRGGSEDTGELFF. The CDR3 nucleotides read TGTGCCAGCAGTTTCCGCGGCGGGAGTGAAGACACCGGGGAGCTGTTTTTT.

This clonotype was detected ten times or more. The chain carries TRBV5-1 and TRBJ2-7; D perhaps matches TRBD1 (5 bases). Per the germline V gene, CDR1 is SGHRS and CDR2 is YFSETQ. The CDR3 totals 14 residues. V was pared by 4 bases and J by 3 bases, with 14 bases between. CDR3 in amino acids: CASSQQGSSYEQYF. The CDR3 DNA sequence: TGCGCCAGCAGCCAGCAGGGTAGTAGCTACGAGCAGTACTTC. Full variable domain (outside the CDR3, taken from reference TRBV5-1 and TRBJ2-7): KAGVTQTPRYLIKTRGQQVTLSCSPISGHRSVSWYQQTPGQGLQFLFEYFSETQRNKGNFPGRFSGRQFSNSRSEMNVSTLELGDSALYLCASSQQGSSYEQYFGPGTRLTVT.

This clonotype was recorded a few times. V gene TRBV18 combines with J gene TRBJ1-3, with 8 nucleotides matching TRBD1. The germline CDR1 and CDR2 sequences are KGHSH and LQKENI. V trimming: 6 bases; J trimming: 4 bases; junction bases outside the gene matches: 11. CDR3 length equals 16 residues. As DNA, the CDR3 is TGTGCCAGCTCGCAGGACCAGGGGGCGCGGGGAAACACCATATATTTT. Translating it yields CASSQDQGARGNTIYF.

This chain joins TRBV25-1 and TRBJ1-1; unclear D gene. This CDR3 contains 14 residues. Per germline, CDR1 MGHDK and CDR2 SYGVNS. V was pared by 0 bases and J by 1 base, with 6 bases between. The CDR3 loop reads CASSEYAANTEAFF. The DNA for the CDR3 is TGTGCCAGCAGTGAATATGCGGCGAACACTGAAGCTTTCTTT.

This clonotype was picked up many times. The gene calls are TRBV6-5 and TRBJ2-2, with no clear D. V was cut by 0 bases and J by 7 bases, with 21 bases left in between. CDR3 length: 18 residues. Germline assignment: CDR1 MNHEY and CDR2 SVGAGI. The CDR3 here is CASSYSMAARTVIGELFF. The CDR3, as DNA: TGTGCCAGCAGTTACTCGATGGCAGCTCGAACTGTTATCGGGGAGCTGTTTTTT.

The chain joins TRBV15 to TRBJ2-2; no clear D. Germline lookup yields CDR1 LNHNV and CDR2 YYDKDF (reference sequence). V lost 0 bases, J lost 3 bases, and 8 bases lay in between. The CDR3 extends over 15 amino acids. In DNA, the CDR3 is TGTGCCACCAGCAGAGATTGGGCAGACACCGGGGAGCTGTTTTTT. Translating it yields CATSRDWADTGELFF.

This sequence joins TRBV15 and TRBJ1-1; TRBD1 is a possible D gene (5 bases). The length of the CDR3 is 14 residues. Germline CDR1 and CDR2: LNHNV and YYDKDF (reference sequence). Trimming removed 6 bases from V and 6 bases from J, with 17 bases in between. The CDR3 protein is CATRLQGGRAEAFF. The CDR3 region has the DNA TGTGCCACCAGGCTTCAGGGAGGGAGGGCTGAAGCTTTCTTT.

In the case of this clonotype: Mismatch with germline at one junction end may stem from a read error. The CDR3 here is CASSETGTVSPPHF. CDR3 in DNA: TGTGCCAGCAGTGAGACAGGGACGGTTTCACCCCCCCACTTT. The rearrangement uses TRBV12-3 or TRBV12-4 and TRBJ1-6; 7 positions agree with TRBD1. The CDR3 covers 14 residues.

This clonotype has at least ten counts. V gene TRBV29-1 combines with J gene TRBJ1-1; a weak D match, TRBD1 (5 bases). This CDR3 has 13 residues. CDR1 and CDR2 from the germline V gene are SQVTM and ANQGSEA. V was trimmed by 4 bases and J by 2 bases, leaving 11 bases between them. The CDR3 here is CSVGGRLNTEAFF. The CDR3 DNA reads TGCAGCGTTGGGGGCCGATTAAACACTGAAGCTTTCTTT.

This clonotype was counted ten times or more. V is TRBV6-6 and J is TRBJ2-3; D unclear. This CDR3 is 13 amino acids long. The V end lost 6 bases, the J end lost 1 base, and 8 bases lay between the germline ends. The germline V gene has CDR1 MNHNY and CDR2 SVGAGI (reference sequence). Here the CDR3 DNA reads TGTGCCAGCAGCTTCGGAGGCACAGATACGCAGTATTTT. It is translated as CASSFGGTDTQYF.

This clonotype showed up many times. The V and J genes are TRBV11-3 and TRBJ2-7; 8 bases line up with TRBD1. The CDR3 is 16 amino acids. With 5 bases clipped from V and 0 bases from J, the junction kept 9 bases outside the gene matches. Germline assignment: CDR1 SGHNT and CDR2 YENEEA. CDR3 amino acids: CASSPLGQGVSYEQYF. Here the CDR3 DNA reads TGTGCCAGCAGCCCCCTTGGACAGGGCGTCTCCTACGAGCAGTACTTC.

This clonotype has ten or more counts. The gene calls are TRBV7-8 and TRBJ1-5; D is unclear. Germline CDR1 SGHVS, CDR2 FQNEAQ. The V end was cut by 5 bases, the J end by 3 bases, with 14 bases between. This CDR3 is 15 amino acids long. The CDR3 region is CASSLTRALNQPQHF. CDR3 coding DNA: TGTGCCAGCAGCCTCACAAGGGCCCTCAATCAGCCCCAGCATTTT. Together with reference TRBV7-8 and TRBJ1-5, the CDR3 gives the full variable domain: GAGVSQSPRYKVAKRGQDVALRCDPISGHVSLFWYQQALGQGPEFLTYFQNEAQLDKSGLPSDRFFAERPEGSVSTLKIQRTQQEDSAVYLCASSLTRALNQPQHFGDGTRLSIL.

V is TRBV24-1 and J is TRBJ1-1; D gene uncertain. The CDR3 has 12 residues. V gave up 9 bases and J gave up 6 bases, with 13 bases separating them. Per the germline V gene, CDR1 is KGHDR and CDR2 is SFDVKD. The CDR3 loop is CATEEPGAEAFF. In DNA, the CDR3 is TGTGCCACCGAGGAGCCGGGTGCTGAAGCTTTCTTT.